The clone carrying this T cell receptor beta chain was detected once. The investigators amplified TCR beta CDR3 regions from RNA transcripts. The HTBI set primed first-round TCR CDR3 RT-PCR. TCRdb itself ran the multiplex PCR reads through MiXCR, one entry per CDR3 protein. The sample includes some 740,000 distinct CDR3 sequences, approximately 14% seen only once; the top ten take roughly a tenth. These data belong to a study of T cells in Graves' hyperthyroidism and ophthalmopathy. Germline V gene data show CDR1 as DFQATT and CDR2 as SNEGSKA (reference sequence). V was clipped by 6 bases and J by 0 bases, with 15 bases between them. The length of the CDR3 is 15 residues.

The chain combines TRBV20-1 with TRBJ2-4; possible D gene TRBD2, 5 bases. The source is a woman between 18 and 29 years old with Graves' hyperthyroidism. Sequenced material: blood. CDR3 bases: TGCAGTGCACGGGATAATCTGGTAGCCAAAAACATTCAGTACTTC. It codes for CSARDNLVAKNIQYF.